This T cell receptor beta chain came from a study of blood T cell repertoires in COVID-19. Sequencing was performed with immunoSEQ multiplex PCR; in TCRdb, only in-frame clones are kept and a portion is missing. The repertoire includes 200,000 to 300,000 clones, 87% of them detected once, and 2% to 3% sits in the top ten. This TCR derives from a woman between 50 and 59 years old with acute or convalescent COVID-19. The sample was peripheral blood.

CDR3 bases: TGCGCCAGCAGTAGTATAGCGGGAGGGCCAAGCTCCTACAATGAGCAGTTCTTC. This sequence encodes CASSSIAGGPSSYNEQFF. This chain uses TRBV5-1 with TRBJ2-1; 11 positions agree with TRBD2. Per the germline V gene, CDR1 is SGHRS and CDR2 is YFSETQ. Trimming at V came to 5 bases and at J to 0 bases, leaving 10 bases not matched to a gene. This CDR3 comprises 18 residues.